These 9 T cell receptor beta chains share one sample of origin, sequenced in a study of relationships among human T cell subsets. After CD25, CD56 and CD294 bead selections, the flow-through was collected as Th1 cells. TCR alpha and beta CDR3s were amplified from mRNA by semiquantitative ARM-PCR. Tagged nested gene-specific primers were used first, then communal superprimers amplified exponentially. TCRdb recomputed calls from the multiplex PCR reads with MiXCR, one row per CDR3 protein. The table includes about 12,000 distinct CDR3 sequences, roughly two thirds detected once. The sample comprised CD4+ Th1 cells sorted from blood. The receptors were sampled from a man aged 35 to 55 in good health.

Only a few counts were recorded for this clonotype. The chain joins TRBV4-1 to TRBJ2-3; 8 positions agree with TRBD2. The germline V gene encodes CDR1 MGHRA and CDR2 YSYEKL. The CDR3 has 13 residues. V was clipped by 3 bases and J by 6 bases; unmatched bases: 2. DNA of the CDR3: TGCGCCAGCAGCCAGTTAGCGGGGGATACGCAGTATTTT. Translated: CASSQLAGDTQYF.

CDR3 residues: CSVGNTEAFF. CDR3 nucleotides: TGCAGCGTCGGGAACACTGAAGCTTTCTTT. The V gene is TRBV29-1, the J gene TRBJ1-1, with no clear D. V gave up 6 bases and J gave up 1 base, with 3 bases separating them. The CDR3 runs 10 residues. Germline values: CDR1 SQVTM, CDR2 ANQGSEA. Filled out from reference TRBV29-1 and TRBJ1-1, the complete variable domain reads SAVISQKPSRDICQRGTSLTIQCQVDSQVTMMFWYRQQPGQSLTLIATANQGSEATYESGFVIDKFPISRPNLTFSTLTVSNMSPEDSSIYLCSVGNTEAFFGQGTRLTVV.

This clonotype was seen more than once but under ten times. The CDR3 spells CASSPGTSGVSYEQYF. The CDR3 DNA is TGTGCCAGCAGCCCCGGGACTAGCGGGGTCTCCTACGAGCAGTACTTC. V and J are TRBV12-3 or TRBV12-4 and TRBJ2-7; 13 bases agree with TRBD2. CDR3 length: 16 residues. V gave up 6 bases and J gave up 0 bases; unmatched junction bases: 5.

The chain combines TRBV7-8 with TRBJ1-4, with 8 nucleotides matching TRBD1. Germline loops: CDR1 SGHVS, CDR2 FQNEAQ. Trimming cost V 3 bases and J 5 bases; bases outside gene matches: 2. The length of the CDR3 is 14 residues. The CDR3 DNA reads TGTGCCAGCAGCTTCGGGACAGGAAATGAAAAACTGTTTTTT. This codes for CASSFGTGNEKLFF.

The rearrangement links TRBV20-1 to TRBJ1-5, with unresolved D. In germline, CDR1 is DFQATT, CDR2 SNEGSKA (reference sequence). Trimming took off 2 bases at V and 6 bases at J, with 14 bases between the two ends. This CDR3 has 14 residues. In DNA, the CDR3 is TGCAGTGCTAGAAGGATCGGGGTAGGTCAGCCCCAGCATTTT. It specifies CSARRIGVGQPQHF.

The chain has TRBV2 and TRBJ1-3, with no clear D. Germline V gene lookup returns CDR1 SNHLY and CDR2 FYNNEI. V was shortened by 4 bases and J by 4 bases, with 11 bases between the two germline ends. The CDR3 has 14 amino acids. In DNA, the CDR3 is TGTGCCAGCAGTGTATCGGGGTCGGGAAACACCATATATTTT. Its translation: CASSVSGSGNTIYF. The whole variable domain, remainder taken from reference TRBV2 and TRBJ1-3, is EPEVTQTPSHQVTQMGQEVILRCVPISNHLYFYWYRQILGQKVEFLVSFYNNEISEKSEIFDDQFSVERPDGSNFTLKIRSTKLEDSAMYFCASSVSGSGNTIYFGEGSWLTVV.

The J gene is TRBJ2-7, the V gene TRBV14; the match to TRBD2 covers 13 bases. This CDR3 contains 16 residues. The V gene's germline CDR1 is SGHDN and CDR2 FVKESK. Germline trimming cut 4 bases from V and 0 bases from J; bases unmatched to any gene: 3. CDR3 in amino acids: CASSPLAGGVSYEQYF. The CDR3 region has the DNA TGTGCCAGCAGCCCACTAGCGGGAGGGGTCTCCTACGAGCAGTACTTC.

The V and J genes are TRBV28 and TRBJ1-6, with TRBD1 as a possible D gene (5 bases). The V end was cut by 3 bases, the J end by 7 bases, with 10 bases between. Germline values: CDR1 MDHEN, CDR2 SYDVKM. The CDR3 consists of 14 residues. The chain's CDR3 is CASSFRGTNSPLHF. In DNA, the CDR3 is TGTGCCAGCAGTTTTCGAGGGACGAATTCACCCCTCCACTTT.

The CDR3 loop is CASSQGRYQPQHF. CDR3 sequence (DNA): TGCGCCAGCAGCCAAGGGCGCTATCAGCCCCAGCATTTT. The gene calls are TRBV4-1 and TRBJ1-5; no clear D. V lost 1 base and J lost 5, with 6 bases in between. The germline V gene has CDR1 MGHRA and CDR2 YSYEKL. This CDR3 contains 13 residues.